This T cell receptor beta chain was recovered during a study of T-cell reconstitution after alpha-beta-depleted transplantation in children. This clonotype was counted a few times. The CDR3 totals 17 residues. Trimming took 6 bases from V and 6 from J, leaving 24 bases between them. Unique molecular identifiers were incorporated into the prepared TCRbeta library. One entry per CDR3 protein, called by TCRdb with MiXCR from the PCR reads. The sample yields 600,000 to 700,000 distinct CDR3 sequences, roughly 17% seen once. The gene calls are TRBV12-3 or TRBV12-4 and TRBJ2-1; D is possibly TRBD2 (7 bases). Source: PBMCs from the stem cell graft donor, taken from the stem cell graft. This TCR derives from a human donor who donated a stem cell graft to a child with acute myeloid leukemia. CDR3 amino acids: CASSPTRGGVMTNEQFF. CDR3 nucleotides: TGTGCCAGCAGCCCCACGAGGGGGGGGGTAATGACCAATGAGCAGTTCTTC.